A single sample is the source of the 9 T cell receptor beta chains below, sequenced in a study of cytomegalovirus exposure and HLA in healthy donors (TCRdb year 2017). The library was produced with the immunoSEQ multiplex PCR assay. The multiplex PCR relied on a mix of 60 forward primers for TCR Vbeta segments and 13 reverse primers for TCR Jbeta segments. TCRdb retrieved this table from immuneACCESS and kept in-frame rearrangements only. Not all clones are present; in checked studies, unresolved V genes account for under half, and no reason is known for the remainder. Here the sample has under 150,000 clones; more than 80% occur a single time. The ten most abundant clones make up around 2.5% of the sample. Sequencing used PBMCs. The receptors originated from a man younger than 40 in good health and CMV-seronegative.

V gene TRBV29-1 combines with J gene TRBJ2-7, with 10 bases that match TRBD1. V trimming: 5 bases; J trimming: 4 bases; junction bases outside the gene matches: 11. Germline CDR1 and CDR2: SQVTM and ANQGSEA. This CDR3 contains 15 residues. CDR3 protein: CSVSGRDRGGYEQYF. CDR3 DNA: TGCAGCGTTTCCGGCCGGGACAGGGGAGGGTACGAGCAGTACTTC.

The V and J genes are TRBV19 and TRBJ2-1; 9 bases fit TRBD1. Germline lookup yields CDR1 LNHDA and CDR2 SQIVND (reference sequence). Losses at the gene ends were 5 bases for V and 10 bases for J; bases not matched to a gene: 6. The CDR3 covers 13 residues. CDR3 sequence reads: CASSGTGLEEQFF. CDR3 nucleotide sequence: TGTGCCAGTAGTGGGACAGGGCTGGAGGAGCAGTTCTTC.

The CDR3 region is CASSSGTGVEQYF. The CDR3 DNA follows: TGCGCCAGCAGCTCGGGGACAGGGGTCGAGCAGTACTTC. The V call is TRBV5-1, the J call TRBJ2-7; TRBD1 matches 10 bases. Trimming took 3 bases from V and 6 from J; bases not matched to a gene: 3. Germline V CDR1 and CDR2: SGHRS, YFSETQ. This CDR3 comprises 13 residues.

This sequence joins TRBV6-1 and TRBJ2-2; D is perhaps TRBD2 (5 bases). The CDR3 sequence is 14 residues long. The V gene's germline CDR1 is MNHNS and CDR2 SASEGT. The germline V and J ends were trimmed by 7 bases and 4 bases, with 13 bases remaining between them. DNA for the CDR3: TGTGCCAGCACTGGACTCCTTAGCACCGGGGAGCTGTTTTTT. It yields the protein CASTGLLSTGELFF.

The sample holds a few counts of this clone. The chain combines TRBV2 with TRBJ2-2; 7 nucleotides line up with TRBD1. V dropped 6 bases and J dropped 8; count of bases not matched to a gene: 12. CDR1 SNHLY and CDR2 FYNNEI come from the germline V gene. The CDR3 totals 15 residues. The CDR3 region has the DNA TGTGCCAGCAGCATGGGACCCACAGGGGCTGGGGAGCTGTTTTTT. This translates into CASSMGPTGAGELFF.

The V and J genes are TRBV27 and TRBJ1-2, with D maybe TRBD1 (5 bases). The CDR3 is 16 amino acids. Between the trimmed V and J ends, which lost 5 bases and 4 bases, there was a span of 20 bases. Germline CDR1 reads MNHEY; CDR2 reads SMNVEV (reference sequence). CDR3: CASSAPGTVSIYGYTF. The CDR3, as DNA: TGTGCCAGCAGTGCCCCCGGGACTGTTAGTATCTATGGCTACACCTTC.

The V gene is TRBV6-6, the J gene TRBJ2-7; 8 bases line up with TRBD2. J was trimmed by 5 bases and V by 6 bases; bases with no gene match: 9. The CDR3 length is 14 residues. CDR1 is MNHNY and CDR2 is SVGAGI in the germline V gene (reference sequence). CDR3 nucleotides: TGTGCCAGCAGACTAACCGCCGGGGGGGACGAGCAGTACTTC. It yields the protein CASRLTAGGDEQYF.

This chain uses TRBV28 with TRBJ2-7; 8 bases align to TRBD1. V was clipped by 5 bases and J by 4 bases; unmatched bases: 13. In germline, CDR1 is MDHEN, CDR2 SYDVKM. The CDR3 spans 16 residues. CDR3 protein: CASSTNLRTGRYEQYF. Written as DNA, the CDR3 is TGTGCCAGCAGTACCAACCTCAGGACAGGGAGGTACGAGCAGTACTTC.

The rearrangement uses TRBV5-1 and TRBJ1-2; no reliable D call. The germline CDR1 and CDR2 sequences are SGHRS and YFSETQ. The CDR3 length is 14 residues. Trimming removed 2 bases at V and 9 bases at J, with 17 bases between. The CDR3 here is CASSFDPTVGSYTF. CDR3 DNA sequence: TGCGCCAGCAGCTTCGACCCGACTGTAGGAAGCTACACCTTC.